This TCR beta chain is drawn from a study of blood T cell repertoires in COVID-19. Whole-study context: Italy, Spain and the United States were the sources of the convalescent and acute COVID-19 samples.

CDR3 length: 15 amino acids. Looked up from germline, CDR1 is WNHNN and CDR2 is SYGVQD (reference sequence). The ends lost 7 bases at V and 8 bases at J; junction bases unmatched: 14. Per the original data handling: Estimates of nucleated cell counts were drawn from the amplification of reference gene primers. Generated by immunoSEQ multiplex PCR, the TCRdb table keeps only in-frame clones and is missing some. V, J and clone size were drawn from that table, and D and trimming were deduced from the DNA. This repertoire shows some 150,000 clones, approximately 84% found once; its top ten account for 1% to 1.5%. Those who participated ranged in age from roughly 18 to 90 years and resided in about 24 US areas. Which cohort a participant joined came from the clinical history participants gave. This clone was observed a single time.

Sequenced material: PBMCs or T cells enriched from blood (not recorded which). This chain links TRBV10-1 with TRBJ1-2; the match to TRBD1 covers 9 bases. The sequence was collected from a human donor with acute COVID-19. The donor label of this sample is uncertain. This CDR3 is CASTGTGISSGGYTF. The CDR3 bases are TGCGCCAGCACTGGGACAGGGATCTCTTCGGGGGGCTACACCTTC.